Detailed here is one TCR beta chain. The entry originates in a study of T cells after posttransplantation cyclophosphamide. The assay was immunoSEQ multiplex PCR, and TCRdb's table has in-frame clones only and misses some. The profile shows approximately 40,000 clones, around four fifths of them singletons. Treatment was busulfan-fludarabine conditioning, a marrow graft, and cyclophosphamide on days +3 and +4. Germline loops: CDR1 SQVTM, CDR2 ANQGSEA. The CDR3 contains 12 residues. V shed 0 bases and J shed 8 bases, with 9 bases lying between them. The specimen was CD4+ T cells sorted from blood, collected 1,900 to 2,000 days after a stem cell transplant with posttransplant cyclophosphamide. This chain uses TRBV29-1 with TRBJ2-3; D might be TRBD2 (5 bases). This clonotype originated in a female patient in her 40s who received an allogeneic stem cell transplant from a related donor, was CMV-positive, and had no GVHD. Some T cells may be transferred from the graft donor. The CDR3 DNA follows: TGCAGCGTTGAAGATAGGAGGACTACGCAGTATTTT. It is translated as CSVEDRRTTQYF.